The 20 T cell receptor beta chains below all came from one sample that was sequenced in a study of cytomegalovirus exposure and HLA in healthy donors (dated by TCRdb to 2017 to 2019). The library was generated by the immunoSEQ multiplex PCR assay. A mixture of 60 forward primers for TCR Vbeta segments and 13 reverse primers for TCR Jbeta segments was used in the multiplex PCR. Drawn from immuneACCESS, this table holds only the in-frame rearrangements with V and J called that TCRdb kept. Clones are partly lost; checked studies trace under half to an unresolved V gene and leave the rest unexplained. The sample contains 85,000 to 130,000 clones, more than 70% of them found a single time. Of the sample, 2.5% falls within the top ten clones. The sequenced sample was PBMCs. Receptor source: a middle-aged man in good health and CMV-seronegative.

The chain combines TRBV6-4 with TRBJ2-1; 10 bases are shared with TRBD2. The CDR3 totals 15 residues. Germline trimming cut 3 bases from V and 5 bases from J; bases unmatched to any gene: 4. Germline V gene data show CDR1 as MRHNA and CDR2 as SNTAGT. The chain's CDR3 is CASSEIAGGHNEQFF. The CDR3 nucleotides are TGTGCCAGCAGTGAGATAGCGGGGGGTCACAATGAGCAGTTCTTC.

The chain uses TRBV5-1 and TRBJ2-3; TRBD2 might be the D (5 bases). The V gene lost 0 bases and the J gene lost 2 bases, with 10 bases spanning the gap. The CDR3 loop spans 15 amino acids. Germline CDR1 SGHRS, CDR2 YFSETQ. The CDR3 coding sequence is TGCGCCAGCAGCTTGGCAGCGGCTTCCACAGATACGCAGTATTTT. Translated, it gives CASSLAAASTDTQYF.

V and J are TRBV6-1 and TRBJ2-5; the D gene is possibly TRBD1 (6 bases). V lost 6 bases to trimming and J lost 0 bases, with 8 bases between them. Germline CDR1 reads MNHNS; CDR2 reads SASEGT. The CDR3 consists of 13 residues. The CDR3 region has the DNA TGTGCCAGCAGCCAGGGGAACCAAGAGACCCAGTACTTC. Protein: CASSQGNQETQYF.

The rearrangement uses TRBV7-3 and TRBJ2-7, with D perhaps TRBD1 (5 bases). V dropped 3 bases and J dropped 3 bases, with 9 bases sitting between them. Germline V gene data show CDR1 as SGHTA and CDR2 as FQGTGA. The CDR3 is made up of 13 amino acids. The CDR3 loop is CASSLSDSYEQYF. In nucleotides, the CDR3 is TGTGCCAGCAGCTTGTCTGACAGCTACGAGCAGTACTTC.

This chain uses TRBV10-1 with TRBJ2-5; a weak D match, TRBD2 (6 bases). The CDR3 is 14 amino acids. Germline CDR1 is WNHNN and CDR2 is SYGVQD (reference sequence). V lost 7 bases to trimming and J lost 1 base, with 13 bases between them. CDR3 in amino acids: CASKVGSGQETQYF. The CDR3 region has the DNA TGCGCCAGCAAGGTAGGTAGCGGCCAAGAGACCCAGTACTTC.

This chain uses TRBV29-1 with TRBJ1-4, with TRBD1 as a possible D gene (6 bases). V dropped 7 bases and J dropped 1 base, with 10 bases sitting between them. This CDR3 spans 13 amino acids. Germline V CDR1 and CDR2: SQVTM, ANQGSEA. The CDR3 spells CSALTGTNEKLFF. CDR3 in DNA: TGCAGCGCCTTGACAGGAACTAATGAAAAACTGTTTTTT.

The V call is TRBV7-8, the J call TRBJ1-1, with D perhaps matching TRBD1 (5 bases). Trimming shortened V by 5 bases and J by 1 base, and 14 bases separated the two germline ends. Per the germline V gene, CDR1 is SGHVS and CDR2 is FQNEAQ. CDR3 size: 15 residues. The DNA for the CDR3 is TGTGCCAGCAGCCCAGTCAGGGCGTCGAACACTGAAGCTTTCTTT. Residues: CASSPVRASNTEAFF.

This clone has only a few counts. The V call is TRBV7-9, the J call TRBJ1-6; 8 bases fit TRBD1. With V trimmed by 1 base and J by 7 bases, 12 bases remained unmatched. The V gene's germline CDR1 is SEHNR and CDR2 FQNEAQ (reference sequence). The CDR3 totals 18 residues. Here the CDR3 DNA reads TGTGCCAGCAGCTTAGGTCAAGGACAGGGATTCGGAAATTCACCCCTCCACTTT. It is translated as CASSLGQGQGFGNSPLHF.

The V call is TRBV19, the J call TRBJ1-4; D remains ambiguous. The V gene's germline CDR1 is LNHDA and CDR2 SQIVND (reference sequence). The V and J ends lost 10 bases and 3 bases respectively, with 12 bases between them. The CDR3 extends over 13 amino acids. CDR3 amino acids: CATTVNSNEKLFF. As DNA, the CDR3 is TGTGCCACCACGGTAAATTCTAATGAAAAACTGTTTTTT.

The chain couples TRBV6-1 to TRBJ1-1, with D possibly being TRBD1 (6 bases). This CDR3 has 15 residues. The V gene's germline CDR1 is MNHNS and CDR2 SASEGT. Trimming shortened V by 5 bases and J by 4 bases, and 17 bases separated the two germline ends. The CDR3 DNA reads as TGTGCCAGCAGTTCTCATAGGGGGGGTTCCACTGAAGCTTTCTTT. It codes for CASSSHRGGSTEAFF.

V and J are TRBV6-5 and TRBJ2-1; the D gene is possibly TRBD1 (6 bases). Trimming removed 7 bases from V and 2 bases from J, with 12 bases in between. Germline V gene sequence: CDR1 MNHEY, CDR2 SVGAGI. This CDR3 comprises 14 residues. The CDR3 sequence is CASTQGRAYNEQFF. The CDR3 region has the DNA TGTGCCAGCACCCAGGGGCGCGCCTACAATGAGCAGTTCTTC.

The chain carries TRBV6-5 and TRBJ1-1; D remains ambiguous. V lost 6 bases, J lost 4 bases, and 12 bases lay in between. The CDR3 has 13 residues. Germline lookup yields CDR1 MNHEY and CDR2 SVGAGI. Written as DNA, the CDR3 is TGTGCCAGCAGCATCAGACGGAGCACTGAAGCTTTCTTT. It yields the protein CASSIRRSTEAFF.

This chain links TRBV7-3 with TRBJ2-2; 8 nucleotides match TRBD1. Germline V gene data show CDR1 as SGHTA and CDR2 as FQGTGA. This CDR3 contains 15 residues. The J segment lost 6 bases and the V segment lost 4 bases, leaving 7 bases of the junction unmatched. The CDR3 region is CASSSQGAGAGELFF. Here the CDR3 DNA reads TGTGCCAGCAGCTCCCAGGGGGCTGGGGCCGGGGAGCTGTTTTTT.

The chain recombines TRBV5-6 with TRBJ2-3; 7 bases match TRBD1. The germline CDR1 and CDR2 sequences are SGHDT and YYEEEE. V lost 0 bases and J lost 2; bases outside the gene matches: 3. The CDR3 covers 15 residues. The CDR3 DNA reads TGTGCCAGCAGCTTGGGGACAGGTCCCACAGATACGCAGTATTTT. This gives the protein CASSLGTGPTDTQYF.

The V and J genes are TRBV18 and TRBJ1-4, with 9 bases lining up with TRBD1. The CDR3 extends over 14 amino acids. Germline loops: CDR1 KGHSH, CDR2 LQKENI. The ends lost 6 bases at V and 7 bases at J; junction bases unmatched: 6. This CDR3 is CASSPDRGSEKLFF. In DNA form, the CDR3 reads TGTGCCAGCTCCCCGGACAGGGGTAGTGAAAAACTGTTTTTT. The variable domain in full, completed from reference TRBV18 and TRBJ1-4, reads NAGVMQNPRHLVRRRGQEARLRCSPMKGHSHVYWYRQLPEEGLKFMVYLQKENIIDESGMPKERFSAEFPKEGPSILRIQQVVRGDSAAYFCASSPDRGSEKLFFGSGTQLSVL.

V is TRBV27 and J is TRBJ1-5; D possibly corresponds to TRBD1 (5 bases). The germline V gene has CDR1 MNHEY and CDR2 SMNVEV (reference sequence). This CDR3 has 15 residues. The V end was cut by 3 bases, the J end by 0 bases, with 9 bases between. DNA for the CDR3: TGTGCCAGCAGTTTCCACAGGCATAGCAATCAGCCCCAGCATTTT. Protein product: CASSFHRHSNQPQHF.

The chain combines TRBV6-6 with TRBJ1-3, with 9 bases that match TRBD1. Germline values: CDR1 MNHNY, CDR2 SVGAGI (reference sequence). The CDR3 sequence is 14 residues long. Trimming cost V 8 bases and J 1 base; bases outside gene matches: 3. The DNA of the CDR3 is TGTGCCAGCGGGACAGGGAAGTCTGGAAACACCATATATTTT. Protein sequence: CASGTGKSGNTIYF.

This clone was seen only once. V is TRBV27 and J is TRBJ2-5; 9 bases match TRBD1. J was trimmed by 4 bases and V by 5 bases; bases with no gene match: 11. CDR1 and CDR2 (germline): MNHEY, SMNVEV (reference sequence). CDR3 length: 16 amino acids. The CDR3 nucleotides are TGTGCCAGCAGTAAAACAGGGGGCGGAGGTCGAGAGACCCAGTACTTC. This encodes CASSKTGGGGRETQYF.

The chain joins TRBV7-8 to TRBJ2-5, with TRBD2 matching 10 bases. The CDR3 length is 14 residues. Germline V lookup: CDR1 SGHVS, CDR2 FQNEAQ. Trimming took 5 bases from V and 7 from J; bases not matched to a gene: 7. This CDR3 is CASSPLAGAGTQYF. The CDR3, as DNA: TGTGCCAGCAGCCCTCTAGCGGGGGCCGGGACCCAGTACTTC.

This clone was counted a few times. Mismatch with germline at one junction end may stem from a read error. This chain's CDR3 is CASSAGHSGGSYEQHF. CDR3 in DNA: TGTGCCAGCAGCGCCGGACACAGCGGGGGATCCTACGAGCAGCACTTC. This sequence joins TRBV9 and TRBJ2-7, with 8 bases fitting TRBD2. Germline assignment: CDR1 SGDLS and CDR2 YYNGEE. This CDR3 region has 16 residues. Looking up the rest from reference TRBV9 and TRBJ2-7 gives the full variable domain: DSGVTQTPKHLITATGQRVTLRCSPRSGDLSVYWYQQSLDQGLQFLIQYYNGEERAKGNILERFSAQQFPDLHSELNLSSLELGDSALYFCASSAGHSGGSYEQHFGPGTRLTVT.